These T cell receptor beta chains were read from a single sample in a study of human T cells and chemical hapten exposure. TCRdb processed the RACE reads anew with MiXCR; each CDR3 protein has one entry. Of roughly 380,000 distinct CDR3 sequences in the sample, 4.8% are singletons; the top ten hold over 2%. The sample here was whole blood, taken in connection with sensitization to the hapten diphenylcyclopropenone (DPC). These TCRs come from a woman aged 45-65 years with alopecia areata. Some clones in this sample may be carry-over from other donors' samples. Both conserved end residues are part of each CDR3.

15 TRBJ2-3 TRBV28 CASSSGTATSDTQYF
13 TRBJ2-1 TRBV29-1 CSVVREAFNEQFF
14 TRBJ2-3 TRBV12-5 CASVKGGGTDTQYF
11 TRBJ1-6 TRBV30 CAWSDQSPLHF
12 TRBJ2-7 TRBV12-3/TRBV12-4 CASGRQDFEQYF
14 TRBJ2-2 TRBV10-1 CASSERSASGELFF
17 TRBJ2-1 TRBV2 CASSEGPGQGIRNEQFF
13 TRBJ1-1 TRBV4-3 CASSQDLDTEAFF
14 TRBJ2-1 TRBV12-3/TRBV12-4 CASGIGGPADEQFF
14 TRBJ2-1 TRBV20-1 CSAVTGGIYNEQFF
15 TRBJ2-2 TRBV9 CASSVAGSNTGELFF
15 TRBJ1-1 TRBV7-9 CASSSTRTGNTEAFF
14 TRBJ2-7 TRBV4-3 CASSPSAGPYEQYF
13 TRBJ1-1 TRBV6-5 CASSYEQYTEAFF
17 TRBJ2-3 TRBV27 CASSLQWTEYPTDTQYF
13 TRBJ2-1 TRBV6-2/TRBV6-3 CASRLAGVYEQFF
14 TRBJ2-3 TRBV3-1 CASSHGEGGGTQYF
11 TRBJ2-7 TRBV20-1 CSAGKSYEQYF
15 TRBJ2-4 TRBV28 CASSLSGRGGNIQYF
15 TRBJ2-7 TRBV6-5 CASSYSGAGLYEQYF
11 TRBJ1-2 TRBV27 CASRGAYGYTF
13 TRBJ2-2 TRBV7-7 CASSLVETGELFF
14 TRBJ1-5 TRBV2 CASSKTGNNQPQHF
14 TRBJ1-2 TRBV6-6 CASSRGSGSYGYTF
13 TRBJ2-5 TRBV11-3 CASSSYRGETQYF
15 TRBJ1-6 TRBV28 CASRAWDRGNSPLHF
17 TRBJ2-3 TRBV3-1 CASSQGKVGRSTDTQYF
13 TRBJ2-7 TRBV7-9 CASSPAEEWEQYF
13 TRBJ1-1 TRBV29-1 CSVAEGVNTEAFF
14 TRBJ2-3 TRBV7-2 CASSAGTSADTQYF
13 TRBJ2-1 TRBV27 CASSQIDYNEQFF
14 TRBJ2-7 TRBV20-1 CSAPATDPPYEQYF
17 TRBJ2-7 TRBV3-1 CASSQDWDRKASHEQYF
16 TRBJ1-1 TRBV5-1 CASSLAEVGRNTEAFF
15 TRBJ2-3 TRBV20-1 CSAPGTSGSTDTQYF
15 TRBJ2-3 TRBV6-1 CASSEGLAWADTQYF